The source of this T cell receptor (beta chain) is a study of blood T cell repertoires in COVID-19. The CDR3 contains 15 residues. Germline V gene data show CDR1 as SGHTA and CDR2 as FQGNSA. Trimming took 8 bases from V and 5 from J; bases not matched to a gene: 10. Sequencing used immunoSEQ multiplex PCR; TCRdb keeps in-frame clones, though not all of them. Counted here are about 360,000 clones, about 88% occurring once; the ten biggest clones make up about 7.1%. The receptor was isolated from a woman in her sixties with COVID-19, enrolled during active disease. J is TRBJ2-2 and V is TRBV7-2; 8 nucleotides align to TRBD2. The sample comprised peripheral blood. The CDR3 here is CASPNAGGGTGELFF. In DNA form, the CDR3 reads TGTGCCAGCCCGAATGCGGGCGGGGGGACCGGGGAGCTGTTTTTT.